The 14 T cell receptor beta chains reported below all come from one sample, sequenced in a study of T cells in Graves' hyperthyroidism and ophthalmopathy (dated by TCRdb to about 2019). The library was produced with multiplex PCR. The data were produced on an Illumina HiSeq 2000. The TCR beta CDR3 regions were amplified from RNA transcripts. The first round of RT-PCR for the TCR CDR3 was performed with the HTBI primer set and the Qiagen OneStep RT-PCR kit. In TCRdb, the public reads were trimmed at Q25 with fastp and aligned with MiXCR, with productive beta chains retained. Identical CDR3 protein sequences are pooled into one entry, listed with their most common genes and DNA. The sample includes approximately 300,000 distinct CDR3 sequences, with over 15% observed a single time. Around 55% of the sample belongs to the ten largest clones. Source material: blood. Receptor source: a woman aged 60-75 years with Graves' ophthalmopathy.

This clonotype has ten or more counts. The V and J genes are TRBV18 and TRBJ2-7; D unclear. Germline assignment: CDR1 KGHSH and CDR2 LQKENI. The V end lost 2 bases, the J end lost 2 bases, and 10 bases lay between the germline ends. The CDR3 has 14 amino acids. CDR3 amino acids: CASSPSTVAYEQYF. CDR3 nucleotide sequence: TGTGCCAGCTCACCATCCACCGTCGCCTACGAGCAGTACTTC.

There are many counts of this clonotype. V and J are TRBV10-3 and TRBJ1-1, with a tentative D call TRBD1 (6 bases). Germline CDR1 is ENHRY and CDR2 is SYGVKD. CDR3 size: 13 residues. V lost 6 bases and J lost 4, with 12 bases in between. CDR3 residues: CAISHRAGTEAFF. The CDR3 bases are TGTGCCATCAGCCACAGGGCGGGCACTGAAGCTTTCTTT.

In the case of this clonotype: A much larger clone lies a single base off, so this may be a read error. The V and J genes are TRBV20-1 and TRBJ1-1; weak D call: TRBD1 (6 bases). The germline gives CDR1 DFQATT, CDR2 SNEGSKA (reference sequence). This CDR3 has 15 residues. V lost 0 bases and J lost 4, with 15 bases in between. The CDR3 nucleotides are TGCAGTGCTAGAGACCCGGGACAATCGAGCACTGAAGCTTTCTTT. Translating it yields CSARDPGQSSTEAFF.

This clonotype occurred many times. The chain uses TRBV18 and TRBJ2-5; TRBD2 might be the D (6 bases). The V end lost 3 bases, the J end lost 12 bases, and 17 bases lay between the germline ends. In germline, CDR1 is KGHSH, CDR2 LQKENI. The CDR3 is 13 amino acids. The CDR3 bases are TGTGCCAGCTCACCTGAGGACGGGGGTAGGGAGTACTTC. The encoded protein is CASSPEDGGREYF.

The CDR3 DNA follows: TGCAGTGCTACAAACAGGGGGGCCCACTACGAGCAGTACTTC. Amino acids: CSATNRGAHYEQYF. V is TRBV20-1 and J is TRBJ2-7, with 8 bases that match TRBD1. This CDR3 spans 14 amino acids. From germline, CDR1 is DFQATT and CDR2 SNEGSKA (reference sequence). V lost 4 bases, J lost 3 bases, and 8 bases stayed unmatched.

A few counts support this clonotype. Mismatch with germline at one junction end may stem from a read error. The chain has TRBV6-1 and TRBJ1-5; unclear D gene. CDR1 MNHNS and CDR2 SASEGT come from the germline V gene. The CDR3 totals 13 residues. CDR3 amino acids: CASRGSSHQSQHF. CDR3 nucleotide sequence: TGTGCCAGCAGAGGGAGTTCCCATCAGTCCCAGCATTTT.

The genes are TRBV2 and TRBJ1-4; TRBD1 might be the D (6 bases). Trimming cost V 4 bases and J 12 bases, with 18 bases left between them. The CDR3 contains 14 residues. Germline CDR1 SNHLY, CDR2 FYNNEI. The chain's CDR3 is CASSVGQFPTELFF. The CDR3 region has the DNA TGTGCCAGCAGTGTCGGACAGTTCCCAACGGAACTGTTTTTT.

This chain links TRBV20-1 with TRBJ1-1; a possible D gene is TRBD1 (5 bases). Trimming cost V 1 base and J 0 bases, with 9 bases left between them. This CDR3 comprises 14 residues. Germline V CDR1 and CDR2: DFQATT, SNEGSKA (reference sequence). The chain's CDR3 is CSARGDGLNTEAFF. CDR3 DNA sequence: TGCAGTGCTAGAGGGGACGGCTTGAACACTGAAGCTTTCTTT.

This clonotype was observed many times. This chain joins TRBV12-3 or TRBV12-4 and TRBJ2-2; unclear D gene. Trimming removed 6 bases at V and 7 bases at J, with 9 bases between. The CDR3 totals 12 residues. The CDR3 bases are TGTGCCAGCAGCACCTGGGACGGGGAGCTGTTTTTT. It yields the protein CASSTWDGELFF.

This sequence joins TRBV18 and TRBJ2-5; D gene ambiguous. The CDR3 is 12 residues long. V was cut by 6 bases and J by 5 bases, with 10 bases left in between. CDR1 and CDR2 from the germline V gene are KGHSH and LQKENI. The CDR3 spells CASSPTAETQYF. The CDR3 DNA is TGTGCCAGCTCCCCCACGGCTGAGACCCAGTACTTC.

This clonotype has ten or more counts. This chain connects TRBV12-3 or TRBV12-4 to TRBJ2-5; 11 bases are shared with TRBD1. The V segment lost 0 bases and the J segment 5 bases; nucleotides outside the gene matches: 5. The CDR3 totals 16 residues. The CDR3 DNA sequence: TGTGCCAGCAGTTTAGCGATCGGGACAGGGGGGGAGACCCAGTACTTC. This sequence encodes CASSLAIGTGGETQYF.

In regard to this clonotype: At one end the junction does not follow the germline gene, possibly because of a read error. This sequence joins TRBV12-3 or TRBV12-4 and TRBJ2-7; D tentatively fits TRBD1 or TRBD2 (5 bases each). The CDR3 runs 14 residues. CDR3 sequence: CASSLGGSSYERYF. For the CDR3, the DNA is TGTGCCAGCAGTTTAGGGGGGTCCTCCTACGAGCGGTACTTC.

This clonotype came up many times. The rearrangement uses TRBV15 and TRBJ2-7, with D possibly being TRBD1 or TRBD2 (6 bases each). The CDR3 is 15 residues long. Germline CDR1 reads LNHNV; CDR2 reads YYDKDF (reference sequence). Trimming removed 0 bases from V and 7 bases from J, with 16 bases in between. The CDR3 reads CATSRERTGAREQYF. The CDR3 DNA reads TGTGCCACCAGCAGAGAACGGACGGGGGCGAGGGAGCAGTACTTC. Supplemented by reference TRBV15 and TRBJ2-7, the full variable domain reads DAMVIQNPRYQVTQFGKPVTLSCSQTLNHNVMYWYQQKSSQAPKLLFHYYDKDFNNEADTPDNFQSRRPNTSFCFLDIRSPGLGDTAMYLCATSRERTGAREQYFGPGTRLTVT.

This clonotype has more than one count but fewer than ten. The chain uses TRBV5-4 and TRBJ2-7; D may be TRBD2 (5 bases). V was cut by 0 bases and J by 6 bases, with 13 bases left in between. Germline V CDR1 and CDR2: SGHNT, YYREEE (reference sequence). The CDR3 has 14 residues. CDR3 loop: CASSLAAEPGEQYF. DNA of the CDR3: TGTGCCAGCAGCTTGGCAGCGGAGCCGGGCGAGCAGTACTTC.